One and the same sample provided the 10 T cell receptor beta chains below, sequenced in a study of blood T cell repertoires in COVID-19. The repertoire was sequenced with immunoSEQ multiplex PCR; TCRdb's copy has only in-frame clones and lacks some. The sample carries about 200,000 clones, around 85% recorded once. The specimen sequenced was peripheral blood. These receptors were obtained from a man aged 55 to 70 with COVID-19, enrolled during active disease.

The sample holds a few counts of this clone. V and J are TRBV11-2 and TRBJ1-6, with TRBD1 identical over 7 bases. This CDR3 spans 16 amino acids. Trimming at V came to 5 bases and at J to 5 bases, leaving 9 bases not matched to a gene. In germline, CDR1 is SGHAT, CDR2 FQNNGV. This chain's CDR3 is CASSARRTGDNSPLHF. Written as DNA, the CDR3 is TGTGCCAGCAGCGCACGGCGGACAGGAGATAATTCACCCCTCCACTTT. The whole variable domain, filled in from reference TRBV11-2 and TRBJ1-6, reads EAGVAQSPRYKIIEKRQSVAFWCNPISGHATLYWYQQILGQGPKLLIQFQNNGVVDDSQLPKDRFSAERLKGVDSTLKIQPAKLEDSAVYLCASSARRTGDNSPLHFGNGTRLTVT.

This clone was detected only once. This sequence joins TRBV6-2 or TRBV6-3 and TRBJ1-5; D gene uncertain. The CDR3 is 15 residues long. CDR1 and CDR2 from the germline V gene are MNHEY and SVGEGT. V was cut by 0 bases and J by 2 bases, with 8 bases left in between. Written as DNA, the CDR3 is TGTGCCAGCAGTTACTCGACGAGGGGCAATCAGCCCCAGCATTTT. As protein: CASSYSTRGNQPQHF.

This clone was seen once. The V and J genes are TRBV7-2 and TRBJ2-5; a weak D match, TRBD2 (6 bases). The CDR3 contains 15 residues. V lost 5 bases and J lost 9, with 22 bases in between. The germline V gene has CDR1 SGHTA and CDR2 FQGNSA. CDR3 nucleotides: TGTGCCAGCAGCCCAGCCTTTCGGGAGCCTGGGGCCCAGTACTTC. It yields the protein CASSPAFREPGAQYF.

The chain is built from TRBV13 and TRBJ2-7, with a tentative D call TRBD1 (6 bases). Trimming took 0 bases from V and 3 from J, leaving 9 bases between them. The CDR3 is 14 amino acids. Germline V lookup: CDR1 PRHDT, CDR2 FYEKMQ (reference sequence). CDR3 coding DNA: TGTGCCAGCAGCTTAGGGGGACAAAACTACGAGCAGTACTTC. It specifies CASSLGGQNYEQYF.

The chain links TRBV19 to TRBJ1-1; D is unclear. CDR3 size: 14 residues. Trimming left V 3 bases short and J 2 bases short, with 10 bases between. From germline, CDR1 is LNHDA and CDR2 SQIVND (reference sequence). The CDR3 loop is CASSMEGSNTEAFF. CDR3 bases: TGTGCCAGTAGTATGGAGGGAAGTAACACTGAAGCTTTCTTT.

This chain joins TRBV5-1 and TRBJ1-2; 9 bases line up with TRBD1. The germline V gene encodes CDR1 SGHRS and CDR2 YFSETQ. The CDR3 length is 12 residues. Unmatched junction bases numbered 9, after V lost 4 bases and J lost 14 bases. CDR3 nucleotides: TGCGCCAGCAGCCCAGACAGGGGGGCCTGTACCTTC. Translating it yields CASSPDRGACTF.

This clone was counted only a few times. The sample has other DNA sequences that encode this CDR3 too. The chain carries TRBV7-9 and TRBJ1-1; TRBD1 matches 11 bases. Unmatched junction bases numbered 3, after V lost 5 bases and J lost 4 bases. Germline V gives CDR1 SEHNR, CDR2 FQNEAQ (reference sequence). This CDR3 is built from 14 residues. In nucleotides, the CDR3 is TGTGCCAGCAGCCGGACAGGGGGCGGCACTGAAGCTTTCTTT. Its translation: CASSRTGGGTEAFF.

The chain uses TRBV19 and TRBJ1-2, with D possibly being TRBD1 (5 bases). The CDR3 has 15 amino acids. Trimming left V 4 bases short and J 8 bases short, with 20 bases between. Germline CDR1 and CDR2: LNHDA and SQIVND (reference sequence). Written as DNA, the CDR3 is TGTGCCAGTAGTACAATTGCGCAGGGTGCAGGCGGCTACACCTTC. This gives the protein CASSTIAQGAGGYTF.

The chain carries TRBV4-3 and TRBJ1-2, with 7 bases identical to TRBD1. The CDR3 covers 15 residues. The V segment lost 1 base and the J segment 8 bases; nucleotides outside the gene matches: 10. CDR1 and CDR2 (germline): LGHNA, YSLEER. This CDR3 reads CASSQGRSGGRGYTF. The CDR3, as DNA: TGCGCCAGCAGCCAAGGTCGTTCAGGGGGTAGGGGCTACACCTTC.

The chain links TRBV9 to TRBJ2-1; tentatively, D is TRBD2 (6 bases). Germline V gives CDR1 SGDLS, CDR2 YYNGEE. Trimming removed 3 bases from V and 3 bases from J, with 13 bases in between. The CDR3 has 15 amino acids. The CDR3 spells CASSAAGSNYNEQFF. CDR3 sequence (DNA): TGTGCCAGCAGCGCCGCCGGGAGCAACTACAATGAGCAGTTCTTC.